This T cell receptor (beta chain) was sequenced in a study of breast tumors, draining lymph nodes, adjacent tissues. Study-wide results and caveats: Tumors had less TCR diversity than lymph nodes, more than nontumor tissue. The data were judged consistent with most tumor T cells coming from lymph node and expanding in tumor.

The lymph nodes were axillary draining lymph nodes from breast cancer patients. The germline V gene has CDR1 SNHLY and CDR2 FYNNEI. The trim removed 3 bases at V and 2 bases at J, leaving 7 bases unmatched. The CDR3 is 16 residues long. Worth noting for this clonotype: The antigen is not known.

In TCRdb, the multiplex PCR reads were re-called with MiXCR into one record per CDR3 protein. The table lists about 230,000 distinct CDR3 sequences, around 32% of them singletons. Material for sequencing was axillary lymph node tissue. V usage is TRBV2 and J usage is TRBJ2-7, with TRBD2 matching over 10 bases. The source of this sequence is a female donor with breast cancer. Some clones in this sample may be carry-over from other donors' samples. The CDR3 here is CASSERAGGPPYEQYF. The CDR3 DNA reads as TGTGCCAGCAGTGAGAGAGCGGGAGGGCCCCCCTACGAGCAGTACTTC.